This TCR beta chain was identified in a study of blood T cell repertoires in COVID-19 (dated by TCRdb to 2020 to 2021). For context, the study as a whole: Samples covering the acute and convalescent phases of COVID-19 were provided by collaborators in the United States, Italy and Spain. Deeply sampled blood TCRbeta repertoires from subjects exposed to, actively infected with, or recovered from COVID-19 were included in the dataset. Where HLA class I and class II types were available, the types were taken from metadata supplied by the sample provider, not from assay-based typing. The prospective study material was composed of cDNA or gDNA derived from T cells, B-cell-depleted T cells, or PBMCs. The samples were drawn from two sources: the first 160 participants of the ongoing ImmuneRACE study, and 1,254 subjects contributed by 6 global collaborators. A de-identified subject ID, COVID-19 status, age in years and sex were almost always included in the sample metadata. The repertoires were released in a freely available public database intended as a resource for research on the immune response to SARS-CoV-2.

This clone was counted between two and nine times. The antigen it recognizes is unknown. No clone much larger than this one lies a single base away; base qualities are absent. Compared with germline, V lacks 1 base and J lacks 6 bases; bases without a gene match: 8. Spanning cysteine to phenylalanine, the CDR3 consists of 17 amino acids. Just CDR3 DNA is preserved here, 51 bases in frame from base 1. According to the germline V gene (reference sequence), CDR1 reads LGHDT and CDR2 reads YNNKEL. Each collaborating institution followed its own protocols to collect whole blood in K2EDTA tubes. For TCRbeta analysis, collaborators shipped samples as frozen whole blood, isolated PBMCs, or DNA extracted from either of those sample types. TCRbeta CDR3 regions were amplified from genomic DNA by means of the immunoSEQ Assay, a bias-controlled multiplex PCR. Per the source publication's procedure: Within the assay, amplification of reference gene primers was used to estimate how many nucleated cells each sample contained. To quantify the absolute abundance of each unique TCRbeta CDR3 rearrangement, sequence reads were collapsed and filtered. For each sample, productive Simpson clonality was calculated by taking the square root of Simpson's diversity index across productive rearrangements. TCRdb provides this immuneACCESS table in a form limited to in-frame rearrangements. Some clones are lacking; in checked studies, under half of them reflect an unresolved V gene, and why the rest are absent is not known. That table supplies the V and J calls and clone size; D and trimming were determined from the DNA. Present in this sample are approximately 77,000 clones, more than 80% of which were seen just once. The ten largest account for roughly 2% of the sample.

The investigation overall reported the following: The quantity of clinical and demographic metadata differed by source and by participant and was supplied without curation.

The sequence came from a man younger than 45 with acute or convalescent COVID-19. Here the chain combines TRBV3-1 (or the pseudogene TRBV3-2) and TRBJ2-2, with 10 bases aligning to TRBD1. Source material: peripheral blood. The DNA sequence is TGTGCCAGCAGCCAAGTTCCGGGACAGGGGTCATCCGGGGAGCTGTTTTTT. The resulting protein is CASSQVPGQGSSGELFF.